This TCR beta chain was recovered during a study of cytomegalovirus exposure and HLA in healthy donors. The PCR employed 60 Vbeta primers together with 13 Jbeta primers. Measured with immunoSEQ multiplex PCR; TCRdb has only the in-frame clones, and not every one. The data hold about 50,000 clones, with nearly 85% observed a single time. This CDR3 contains 13 residues. Germline V lookup: CDR1 LNHDA, CDR2 SQIVND (reference sequence). The V and J ends lost 5 bases and 2 bases, in that order; junction bases with no gene match: 3. This TCR derives from a man between 25 and 39 years old in good health and CMV-seronegative. Specimen: PBMCs. The rearrangement links TRBV19 to TRBJ2-7, with TRBD2 matching over 7 bases. The CDR3 loop reads CASSASGTYEQYF. CDR3 in DNA: TGTGCCAGTAGTGCAAGCGGGACCTACGAGCAGTACTTC. The variable domain in full, with the rest retrieved from reference TRBV19 and TRBJ2-7, is DGGITQSPKYLFRKEGQNVTLSCEQNLNHDAMYWYRQDPGQGLRLIYYSQIVNDFQKGDIAEGYSVSREKKESFPLTVTSAQKNPTAFYLCASSASGTYEQYFGPGTRLTVT.